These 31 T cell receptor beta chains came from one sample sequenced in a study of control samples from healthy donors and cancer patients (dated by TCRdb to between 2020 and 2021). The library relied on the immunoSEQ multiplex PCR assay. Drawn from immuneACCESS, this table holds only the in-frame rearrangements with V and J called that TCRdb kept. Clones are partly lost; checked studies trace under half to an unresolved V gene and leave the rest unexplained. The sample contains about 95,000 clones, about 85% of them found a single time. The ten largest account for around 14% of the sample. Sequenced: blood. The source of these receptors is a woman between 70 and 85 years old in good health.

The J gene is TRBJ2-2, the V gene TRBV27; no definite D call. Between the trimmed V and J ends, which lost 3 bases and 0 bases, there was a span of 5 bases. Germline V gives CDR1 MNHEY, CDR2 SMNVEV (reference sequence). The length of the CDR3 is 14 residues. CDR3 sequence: CASSFWTNTGELFF. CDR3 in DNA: TGTGCCAGCAGTTTTTGGACGAACACCGGGGAGCTGTTTTTT.

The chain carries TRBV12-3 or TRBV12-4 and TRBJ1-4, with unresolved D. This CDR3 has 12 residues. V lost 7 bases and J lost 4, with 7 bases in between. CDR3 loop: CASTQSNEKLFF. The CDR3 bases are TGTGCCAGCACTCAGAGTAATGAAAAACTGTTTTTT.

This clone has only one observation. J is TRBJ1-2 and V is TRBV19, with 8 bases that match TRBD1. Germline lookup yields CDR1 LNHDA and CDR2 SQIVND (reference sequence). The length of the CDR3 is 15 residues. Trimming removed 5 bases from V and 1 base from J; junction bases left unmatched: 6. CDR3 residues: CASSALGQGNYGYTF. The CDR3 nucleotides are TGTGCCAGTAGTGCCTTAGGACAGGGTAACTATGGCTACACCTTC.

The CDR3 reads CASSLEGGGGYGYTF. The CDR3 DNA sequence: TGTGCCAGCAGCTTAGAGGGAGGGGGCGGGTATGGCTACACCTTC. The rearrangement links TRBV7-8 to TRBJ1-2, with 7 bases that match TRBD1. Unmatched junction bases numbered 7, after V lost 1 base and J lost 5 bases. Per germline, CDR1 SGHVS and CDR2 FQNEAQ. The CDR3 has 15 residues.

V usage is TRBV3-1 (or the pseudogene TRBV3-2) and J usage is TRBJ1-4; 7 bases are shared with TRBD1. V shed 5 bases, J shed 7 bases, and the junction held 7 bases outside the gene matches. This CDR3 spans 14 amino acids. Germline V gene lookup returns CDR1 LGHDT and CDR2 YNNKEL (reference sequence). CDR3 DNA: TGTGCCAGCAGCGTATCAGGGGGAGGTGAAAAACTGTTTTTT. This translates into CASSVSGGGEKLFF.

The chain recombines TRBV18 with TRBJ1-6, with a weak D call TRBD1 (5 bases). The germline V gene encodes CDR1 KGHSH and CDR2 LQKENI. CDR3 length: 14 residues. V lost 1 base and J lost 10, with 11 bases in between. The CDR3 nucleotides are TGTGCCAGCTCACCACTCTCGGGGGAGTCACCCCTCCACTTT. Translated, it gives CASSPLSGESPLHF.

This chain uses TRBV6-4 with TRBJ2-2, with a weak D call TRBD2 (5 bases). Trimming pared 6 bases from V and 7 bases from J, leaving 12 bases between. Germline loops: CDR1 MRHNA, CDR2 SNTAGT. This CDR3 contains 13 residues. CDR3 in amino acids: CASSVSEGGELFF. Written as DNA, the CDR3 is TGTGCCAGCAGCGTCTCAGAGGGCGGGGAGCTGTTTTTT.

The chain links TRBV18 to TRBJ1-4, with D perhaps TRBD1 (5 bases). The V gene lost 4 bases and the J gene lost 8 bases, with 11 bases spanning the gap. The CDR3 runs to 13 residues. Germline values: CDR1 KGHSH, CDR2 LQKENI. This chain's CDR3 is CASSREAGEKLFF. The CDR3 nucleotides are TGTGCCAGCTCACGGGAAGCAGGGGAAAAACTGTTTTTT.

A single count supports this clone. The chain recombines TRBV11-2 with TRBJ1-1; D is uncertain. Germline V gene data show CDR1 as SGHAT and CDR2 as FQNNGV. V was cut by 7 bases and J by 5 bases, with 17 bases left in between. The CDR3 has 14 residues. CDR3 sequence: CASIHEGRRTEAFF. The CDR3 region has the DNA TGTGCCAGCATCCATGAGGGCAGGAGGACTGAAGCTTTCTTT. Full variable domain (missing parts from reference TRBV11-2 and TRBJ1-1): EAGVAQSPRYKIIEKRQSVAFWCNPISGHATLYWYQQILGQGPKLLIQFQNNGVVDDSQLPKDRFSAERLKGVDSTLKIQPAKLEDSAVYLCASIHEGRRTEAFFGQGTRLTVV.

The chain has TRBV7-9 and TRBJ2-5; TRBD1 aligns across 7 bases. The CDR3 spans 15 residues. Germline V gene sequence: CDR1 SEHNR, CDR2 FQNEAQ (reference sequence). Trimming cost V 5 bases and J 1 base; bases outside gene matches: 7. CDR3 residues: CASSDWTGLQETQYF. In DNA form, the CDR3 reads TGTGCCAGCAGCGACTGGACAGGACTCCAAGAGACCCAGTACTTC. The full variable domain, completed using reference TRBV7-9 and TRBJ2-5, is DTGVSQNPRHKITKRGQNVTFRCDPISEHNRLYWYRQTLGQGPEFLTYFQNEAQLEKSRLLSDRFSAERPKGSFSTLEIQRTEQGDSAMYLCASSDWTGLQETQYFGPGTRLLVL.

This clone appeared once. The CDR3 here is CASERGQDTEAFF. DNA of the CDR3: TGTGCCAGCGAAAGGGGGCAGGACACTGAAGCTTTCTTT. The V gene is TRBV28, the J gene TRBJ1-1; 7 nucleotides line up with TRBD1. In germline, CDR1 is MDHEN, CDR2 SYDVKM. The V segment lost 8 bases and the J segment 3 bases; nucleotides outside the gene matches: 6. The CDR3 runs 13 residues.

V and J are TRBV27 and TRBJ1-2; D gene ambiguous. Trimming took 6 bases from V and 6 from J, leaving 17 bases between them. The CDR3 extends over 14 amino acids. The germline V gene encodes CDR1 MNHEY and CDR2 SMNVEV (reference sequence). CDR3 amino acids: CASRPHVSLNGYTF. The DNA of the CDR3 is TGTGCCAGCAGGCCACACGTGTCCTTGAATGGCTACACCTTC.

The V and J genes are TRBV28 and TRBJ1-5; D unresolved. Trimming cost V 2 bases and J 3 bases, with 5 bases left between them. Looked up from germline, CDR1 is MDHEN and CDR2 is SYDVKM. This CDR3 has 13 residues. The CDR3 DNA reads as TGTGCCAGCAGTTTAAATATCAATCAGCCCCAGCATTTT. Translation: CASSLNINQPQHF.

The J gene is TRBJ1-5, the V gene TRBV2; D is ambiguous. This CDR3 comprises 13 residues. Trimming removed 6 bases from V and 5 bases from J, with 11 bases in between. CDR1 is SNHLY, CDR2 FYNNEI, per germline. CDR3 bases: TGTGCCAGCAGCTTGGGCGAGGATCAGCCCCAGCATTTT. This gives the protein CASSLGEDQPQHF.

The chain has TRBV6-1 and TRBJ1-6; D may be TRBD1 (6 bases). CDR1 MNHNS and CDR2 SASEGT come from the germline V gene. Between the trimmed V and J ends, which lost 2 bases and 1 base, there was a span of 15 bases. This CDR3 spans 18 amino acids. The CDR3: CASSEIQGRGSYNSPLHF. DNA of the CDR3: TGTGCCAGCAGTGAAATTCAGGGAAGGGGGTCCTATAATTCACCCCTCCACTTT.

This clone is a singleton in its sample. CDR3 nucleotide sequence: TGTGCCATCAGTGAGGGGTATCTCGATGGCTACACCTTC. Its protein is CAISEGYLDGYTF. This rearrangement joins TRBV10-3 to TRBJ1-2; the D is unclear. The CDR3 spans 13 residues. The germline V and J ends were trimmed by 2 bases and 6 bases, with 10 bases remaining between them. The germline CDR1 and CDR2 sequences are ENHRY and SYGVKD.

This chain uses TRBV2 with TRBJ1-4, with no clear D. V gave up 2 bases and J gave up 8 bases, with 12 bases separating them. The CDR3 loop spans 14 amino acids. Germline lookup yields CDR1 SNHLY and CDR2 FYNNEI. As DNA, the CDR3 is TGTGCCAGCAGTGAAATGAGAGTTATAGAAAAACTGTTTTTT. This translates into CASSEMRVIEKLFF.

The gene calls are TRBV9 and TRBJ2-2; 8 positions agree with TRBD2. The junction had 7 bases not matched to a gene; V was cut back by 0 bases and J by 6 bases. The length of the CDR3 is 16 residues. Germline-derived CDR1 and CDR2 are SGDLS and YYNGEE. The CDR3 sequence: CASSVDPREVSGELFF. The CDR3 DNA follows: TGTGCCAGCAGCGTAGACCCGCGGGAGGTTTCCGGGGAGCTGTTTTTT.

The CDR3 here is CASSTSGRGSQETQYF. The CDR3 nucleotides are TGTGCCAGCAGCACTAGCGGGAGGGGATCCCAAGAGACCCAGTACTTC. The chain employs TRBV7-2 and TRBJ2-5; TRBD2 agrees at 13 bases. With V trimmed by 5 bases and J by 1 base, 4 bases remained unmatched. The CDR3 is 16 amino acids. CDR1 and CDR2 from the germline V gene are SGHTA and FQGNSA.

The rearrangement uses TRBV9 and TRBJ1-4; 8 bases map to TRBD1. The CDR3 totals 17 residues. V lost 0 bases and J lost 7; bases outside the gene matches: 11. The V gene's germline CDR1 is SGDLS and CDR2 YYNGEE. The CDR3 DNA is TGTGCCAGCAGCGTAGGGCAGGGGGCGCGAGGGAGTGAAAAACTGTTTTTT. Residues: CASSVGQGARGSEKLFF.

The CDR3 loop reads CASSQDRGRAYADTQYF. The CDR3, as DNA: TGCGCCAGCAGCCAAGATCGTGGGAGGGCGTACGCAGATACGCAGTATTTT. The rearrangement links TRBV4-3 to TRBJ2-3; 7 bases fit TRBD2. In germline, CDR1 is LGHNA, CDR2 YSLEER. With V trimmed by 0 bases and J by 4 bases, 10 bases remained unmatched. The CDR3 contains 17 residues.

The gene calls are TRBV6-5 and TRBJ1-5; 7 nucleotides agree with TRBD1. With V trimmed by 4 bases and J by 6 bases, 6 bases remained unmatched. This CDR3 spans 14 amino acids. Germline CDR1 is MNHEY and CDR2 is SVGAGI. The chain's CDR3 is CASSSQGGPQPQHF. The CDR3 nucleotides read TGTGCCAGCAGTTCGCAGGGGGGCCCTCAGCCCCAGCATTTT.

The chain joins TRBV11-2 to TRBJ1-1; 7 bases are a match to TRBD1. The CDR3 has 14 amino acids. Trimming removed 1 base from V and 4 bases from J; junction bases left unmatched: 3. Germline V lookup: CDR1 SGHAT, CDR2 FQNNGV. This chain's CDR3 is CASSLGQGFTEAFF. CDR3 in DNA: TGTGCCAGCAGCTTAGGACAGGGCTTCACTGAAGCTTTCTTT.

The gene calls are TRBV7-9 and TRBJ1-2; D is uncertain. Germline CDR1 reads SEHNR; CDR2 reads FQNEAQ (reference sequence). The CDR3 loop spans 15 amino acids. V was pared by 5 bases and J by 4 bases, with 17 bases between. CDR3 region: CASSAPMGLVYGYTF. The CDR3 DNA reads TGTGCCAGCAGCGCCCCCATGGGTCTAGTCTATGGCTACACCTTC.

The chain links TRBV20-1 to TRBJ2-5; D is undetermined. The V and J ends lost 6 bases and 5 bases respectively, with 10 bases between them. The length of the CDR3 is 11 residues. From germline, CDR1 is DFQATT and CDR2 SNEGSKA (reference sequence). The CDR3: CSARSPETQYF. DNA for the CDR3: TGCAGTGCCCGGAGCCCGGAGACCCAGTACTTC.

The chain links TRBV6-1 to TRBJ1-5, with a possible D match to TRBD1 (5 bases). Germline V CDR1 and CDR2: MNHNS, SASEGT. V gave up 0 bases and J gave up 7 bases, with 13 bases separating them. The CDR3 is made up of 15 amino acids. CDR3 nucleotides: TGTGCCAGCAGTGAAGCGACGGGGGGAGGACAGCCCCAGCATTTT. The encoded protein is CASSEATGGGQPQHF.

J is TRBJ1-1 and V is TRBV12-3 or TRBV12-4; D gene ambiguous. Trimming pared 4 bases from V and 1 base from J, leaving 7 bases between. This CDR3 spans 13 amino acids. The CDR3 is CASSSEPNTEAFF. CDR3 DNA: TGTGCCAGCAGTTCGGAACCGAACACTGAAGCTTTCTTT.

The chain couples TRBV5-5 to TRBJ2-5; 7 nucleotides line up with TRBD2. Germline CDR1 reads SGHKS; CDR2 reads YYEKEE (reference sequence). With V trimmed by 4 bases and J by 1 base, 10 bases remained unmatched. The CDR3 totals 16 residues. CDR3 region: CASSLYTSSGQETQYF. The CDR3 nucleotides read TGTGCCAGCAGCCTTTACACTTCTAGCGGCCAAGAGACCCAGTACTTC.

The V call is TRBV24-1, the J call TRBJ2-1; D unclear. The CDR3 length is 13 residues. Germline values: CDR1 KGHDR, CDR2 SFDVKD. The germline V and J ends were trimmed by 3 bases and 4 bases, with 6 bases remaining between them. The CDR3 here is CATSDRRYNEQFF. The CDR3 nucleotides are TGTGCCACCAGTGATCGGAGATACAATGAGCAGTTCTTC.

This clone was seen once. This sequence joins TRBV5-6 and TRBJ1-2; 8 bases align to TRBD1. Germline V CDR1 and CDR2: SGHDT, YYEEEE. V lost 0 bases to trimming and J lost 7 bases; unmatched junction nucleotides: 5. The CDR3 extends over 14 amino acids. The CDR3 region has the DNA TGTGCCAGCAGCTTGGGACAGGGGAGGAGTGGCTACACCTTC. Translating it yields CASSLGQGRSGYTF. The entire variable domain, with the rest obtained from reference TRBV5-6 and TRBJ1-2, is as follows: DAGVTQSPTHLIKTRGQQVTLRCSPKSGHDTVSWYQQALGQGPQFIFQYYEEEERQRGNFPDRFSGHQFPNYSSELNVNALLLGDSALYLCASSLGQGRSGYTFGSGTRLTVV.

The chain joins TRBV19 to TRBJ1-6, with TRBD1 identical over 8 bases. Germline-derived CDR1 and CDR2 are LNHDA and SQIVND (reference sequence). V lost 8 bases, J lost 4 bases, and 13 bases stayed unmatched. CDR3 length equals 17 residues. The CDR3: CASGEIDRGRYNSPLHF. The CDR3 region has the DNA TGTGCCAGTGGAGAGATAGACAGGGGCCGATATAATTCACCCCTCCACTTT.